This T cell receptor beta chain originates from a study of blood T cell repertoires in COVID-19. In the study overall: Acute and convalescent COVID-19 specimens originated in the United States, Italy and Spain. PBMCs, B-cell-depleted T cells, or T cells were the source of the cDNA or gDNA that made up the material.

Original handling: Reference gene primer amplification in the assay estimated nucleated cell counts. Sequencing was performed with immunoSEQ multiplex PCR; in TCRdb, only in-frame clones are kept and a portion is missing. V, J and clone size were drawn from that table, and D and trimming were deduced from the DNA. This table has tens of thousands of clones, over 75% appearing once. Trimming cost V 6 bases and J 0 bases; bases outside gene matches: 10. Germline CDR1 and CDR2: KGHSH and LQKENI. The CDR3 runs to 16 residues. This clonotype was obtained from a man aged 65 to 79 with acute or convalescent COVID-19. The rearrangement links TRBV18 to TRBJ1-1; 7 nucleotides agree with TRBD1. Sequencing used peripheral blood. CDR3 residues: CASSLGQGGMNTEAFF. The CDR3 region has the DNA TGTGCCAGCTCCCTCGGGCAGGGGGGAATGAACACTGAAGCTTTCTTT.